One and the same sample provided the 21 T cell receptor beta chains below, sequenced in a study of cytomegalovirus exposure and HLA in healthy donors (dated by TCRdb to 2016 to 2017). Libraries were built with the immunoSEQ multiplex PCR assay. A mixture of 60 forward primers for TCR Vbeta segments and 13 reverse primers for TCR Jbeta segments was used in the multiplex PCR. TCRdb re-hosts the immuneACCESS table, in-frame sequences only. Its copies lack some clones; in the studies checked, an unresolved V gene accounts for under half of them, and the cause for the rest is not known. In all, the sample holds about 140,000 clones, and about four fifths of those were seen once. About 3% of the sample belongs to the ten largest clones. Material: PBMCs. The receptors were gathered from a female donor in good health and CMV-seronegative.

The chain is built from TRBV7-9 and TRBJ2-5; the match to TRBD1 covers 10 bases. The germline V gene encodes CDR1 SEHNR and CDR2 FQNEAQ (reference sequence). This CDR3 has 14 residues. J gave up 5 bases and V 4 bases, and 4 bases lay outside the gene matches. CDR3 bases: TGTGCCAGCAGCTACCGGGACAGGGGTGAGACCCAGTACTTC. The encoded protein is CASSYRDRGETQYF.

J is TRBJ2-3 and V is TRBV18; 13 nucleotides line up with TRBD2. CDR1 is KGHSH, CDR2 LQKENI, per germline. The CDR3 is 17 residues long. V trimming: 3 bases; J trimming: 0 bases; junction bases outside the gene matches: 3. The CDR3, as DNA: TGTGCCAGCTCACCTCCGGGACTAGCGGGAAGCACAGATACGCAGTATTTT. It specifies CASSPPGLAGSTDTQYF.

The chain is built from TRBV28 and TRBJ1-4; no clear D gene. The germline V gene has CDR1 MDHEN and CDR2 SYDVKM. V gave up 6 bases and J gave up 8 bases, with 19 bases separating them. The CDR3 length is 15 residues. CDR3 residues: CASRFTMEVGEKLFF. CDR3 nucleotides: TGTGCCAGCAGGTTTACCATGGAGGTTGGGGAAAAACTGTTTTTT. Based on the CDR3 plus reference TRBV28 and TRBJ1-4, the full variable domain is DVKVTQSSRYLVKRTGEKVFLECVQDMDHENMFWYRQDPGLGLRLIYFSYDVKMKEKGDIPEGYSVSREKKERFSLILESASTNQTSMYLCASRFTMEVGEKLFFGSGTQLSVL.

This rearrangement joins TRBV9 to TRBJ2-3; 8 bases match TRBD2. The ends lost 7 bases at V and 6 bases at J; junction bases unmatched: 10. In germline, CDR1 is SGDLS, CDR2 YYNGEE. The CDR3 runs to 14 residues. The CDR3 DNA reads TGTGCCAGCGGATCGGGACTAGTAGGTGATACGCAGTATTTT. It codes for CASGSGLVGDTQYF.

The chain combines TRBV30 with TRBJ2-6; TRBD2 matches at 8 bases. J gave up 3 bases and V 4 bases, and 5 bases lay outside the gene matches. The V gene's germline CDR1 is GTSNPN and CDR2 SVGIG (reference sequence). CDR3 length: 15 residues. For the CDR3, the DNA is TGTGCCTGGACGCGGGGGGCGCTTGGGGCCAACGTCCTGACTTTC. It encodes CAWTRGALGANVLTF.

The rearrangement uses TRBV18 and TRBJ2-3; a possible D gene is TRBD2 (5 bases). Germline values: CDR1 KGHSH, CDR2 LQKENI. This CDR3 contains 15 residues. V was cut by 3 bases and J by 0 bases, with 10 bases left in between. The CDR3 reads CASSPGASSTDTQYF. The CDR3 region has the DNA TGTGCCAGCTCACCGGGAGCTTCTAGCACAGATACGCAGTATTTT.

This chain joins TRBV19 and TRBJ1-1, with 8 bases identical to TRBD1. The CDR3 has 14 amino acids. CDR1 LNHDA and CDR2 SQIVND come from the germline V gene (reference sequence). V shed 10 bases, J shed 4 bases, and the junction held 11 bases outside the gene matches. The CDR3 spells CATEADRGSTEAFF. Written as DNA, the CDR3 is TGTGCCACCGAAGCCGACAGGGGATCCACTGAAGCTTTCTTT.

The rearrangement links TRBV10-3 to TRBJ2-2; TRBD1 matches 8 bases. This CDR3 comprises 14 residues. CDR1 is ENHRY, CDR2 SYGVKD, per germline. Losses at the gene ends were 4 bases for V and 4 bases for J; bases not matched to a gene: 2. The CDR3 spells CAISGDRSTGELFF. The CDR3 nucleotides are TGTGCCATCAGTGGGGACAGGTCCACCGGGGAGCTGTTTTTT.

V usage is TRBV7-8 and J usage is TRBJ2-1, with 9 nucleotides matching TRBD2. Trimming cost V 3 bases and J 6 bases; bases outside gene matches: 3. This CDR3 comprises 14 residues. CDR1 and CDR2 from the germline V gene are SGHVS and FQNEAQ. The CDR3 is CASSLSGGTNEQFF. CDR3 sequence (DNA): TGTGCCAGCAGCTTGAGCGGGGGGACCAATGAGCAGTTCTTC.

A single count supports this clone. The V and J genes are TRBV4-1 and TRBJ1-5; the D gene is possibly TRBD1 (6 bases). This CDR3 has 14 amino acids. V was trimmed by 4 bases and J by 10 bases, leaving 17 bases between them. In germline, CDR1 is MGHRA, CDR2 YSYEKL. DNA of the CDR3: TGCGCCAGCAGCCCCTCCGGTATGACAGGACCCCAGCATTTT. As protein: CASSPSGMTGPQHF.

The rearrangement uses TRBV28 and TRBJ2-1; perhaps TRBD2 as D (5 bases). V dropped 2 bases and J dropped 0 bases, with 11 bases sitting between them. The germline CDR1 and CDR2 sequences are MDHEN and SYDVKM. The CDR3 covers 16 residues. For the CDR3, the DNA is TGTGCCAGCAGTTTAGAGGGCTACTTCTCCTACAATGAGCAGTTCTTC. This encodes CASSLEGYFSYNEQFF.

The rearrangement links TRBV7-9 to TRBJ2-1; 8 bases are a match to TRBD2. The CDR3 runs 17 residues. Per germline, CDR1 SEHNR and CDR2 FQNEAQ (reference sequence). The V segment lost 4 bases and the J segment 5 bases; nucleotides outside the gene matches: 13. In DNA, the CDR3 is TGTGCCAGCAGCTCCCGACTAGCGCGGGGCCTTAACAATGAGCAGTTCTTC. This gives the protein CASSSRLARGLNNEQFF.

Concerning this clone: Different DNA sequences within this sample yield the same CDR3. V gene TRBV15 combines with J gene TRBJ2-5; D is unclear. There are 13 residues in the CDR3. CDR1 LNHNV and CDR2 YYDKDF come from the germline V gene (reference sequence). Deletions cut 0 bases from V and 4 bases from J, with 6 bases between. CDR3 residues: CATSRDRAETQYF. The CDR3 DNA reads as TGTGCCACCAGCAGAGATAGAGCAGAGACCCAGTACTTC.

The V call is TRBV10-3, the J call TRBJ2-2; 7 positions match TRBD2. Germline-derived CDR1 and CDR2 are ENHRY and SYGVKD. There are 15 residues in the CDR3. With V trimmed by 3 bases and J by 2 bases, 3 bases remained unmatched. The CDR3 loop reads CAISESGVNTGELFF. The CDR3 region has the DNA TGTGCCATCAGTGAAAGCGGGGTAAACACCGGGGAGCTGTTTTTT.

The chain combines TRBV29-1 with TRBJ2-5, with D possibly TRBD1 on 5 matching bases. The germline CDR1 and CDR2 sequences are SQVTM and ANQGSEA. Trimming stripped 3 bases from V and 5 bases from J, with 16 bases between. This CDR3 has 14 amino acids. CDR3: CSVERSRGRETQYF. The CDR3 nucleotides read TGCAGCGTTGAGCGAAGTAGGGGTCGGGAGACCCAGTACTTC.

The chain carries TRBV4-3 and TRBJ1-2; 10 nucleotides agree with TRBD1. CDR1 LGHNA and CDR2 YSLEER come from the germline V gene. Losses at the gene ends were 5 bases for V and 3 bases for J; bases not matched to a gene: 3. This CDR3 comprises 14 residues. The CDR3 DNA is TGCGCCAGCAGCGGGACAGGGGTCGACTATGGCTACACCTTC. Protein product: CASSGTGVDYGYTF.

The chain combines TRBV11-3 with TRBJ2-5, with D perhaps TRBD2 (5 bases). Trimming shortened V by 3 bases and J by 3 bases, and 11 bases separated the two germline ends. Per germline, CDR1 SGHNT and CDR2 YENEEA. The CDR3 is made up of 14 amino acids. The CDR3 sequence is CASSLSSVEETQYF. The CDR3 DNA sequence: TGTGCCAGCAGCTTGAGTAGCGTCGAAGAGACCCAGTACTTC.

The chain uses TRBV2 and TRBJ1-1; D perhaps matches TRBD1 (5 bases). Trimming took off 10 bases at V and 2 bases at J, with 14 bases between the two ends. The CDR3 consists of 13 residues. The germline V gene encodes CDR1 SNHLY and CDR2 FYNNEI. This CDR3 reads CATGSQGNTEAFF. CDR3 nucleotides: TGTGCCACGGGCTCGCAGGGCAACACTGAAGCTTTCTTT.

The rearrangement uses TRBV7-9 and TRBJ1-4, with TRBD1 matching over 10 bases. Trimming at V came to 6 bases and at J to 8 bases, leaving 12 bases not matched to a gene. The V gene's germline CDR1 is SEHNR and CDR2 FQNEAQ (reference sequence). There are 16 residues in the CDR3. The DNA for the CDR3 is TGTGCCAGCAGATCCTTTCCCGGGACAGGGGTCGAAAAACTGTTTTTT. Protein product: CASRSFPGTGVEKLFF.

This chain joins TRBV28 and TRBJ1-3, with D perhaps matching TRBD1 (5 bases). Germline assignment: CDR1 MDHEN and CDR2 SYDVKM. The V end lost 5 bases, the J end lost 0 bases, and 11 bases lay between the germline ends. This CDR3 contains 15 residues. For the CDR3, the DNA is TGTGCCAGCAGTGCTTCCGGGGGCTCTGGAAACACCATATATTTT. This sequence encodes CASSASGGSGNTIYF.

The gene calls are TRBV2 and TRBJ2-5, with TRBD2 matching 8 bases. The J segment lost 4 bases and the V segment lost 11 bases, leaving 12 bases of the junction unmatched. The CDR3 totals 14 residues. From germline, CDR1 is SNHLY and CDR2 FYNNEI. CDR3 loop: CAGGEAGGRETQYF. DNA for the CDR3: TGTGCCGGCGGCGAGGCGGGGGGAAGAGAGACCCAGTACTTC.